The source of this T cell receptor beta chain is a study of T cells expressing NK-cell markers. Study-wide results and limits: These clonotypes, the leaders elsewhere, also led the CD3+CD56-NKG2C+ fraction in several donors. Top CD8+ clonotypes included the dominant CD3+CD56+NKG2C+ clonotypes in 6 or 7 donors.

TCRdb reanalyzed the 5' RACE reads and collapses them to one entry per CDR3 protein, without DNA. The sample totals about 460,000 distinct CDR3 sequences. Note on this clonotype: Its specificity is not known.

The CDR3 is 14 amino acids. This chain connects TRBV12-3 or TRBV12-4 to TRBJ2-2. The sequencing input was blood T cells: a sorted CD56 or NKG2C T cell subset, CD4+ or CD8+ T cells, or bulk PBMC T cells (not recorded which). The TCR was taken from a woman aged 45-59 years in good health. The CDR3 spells CASRSYLGAGELFF.